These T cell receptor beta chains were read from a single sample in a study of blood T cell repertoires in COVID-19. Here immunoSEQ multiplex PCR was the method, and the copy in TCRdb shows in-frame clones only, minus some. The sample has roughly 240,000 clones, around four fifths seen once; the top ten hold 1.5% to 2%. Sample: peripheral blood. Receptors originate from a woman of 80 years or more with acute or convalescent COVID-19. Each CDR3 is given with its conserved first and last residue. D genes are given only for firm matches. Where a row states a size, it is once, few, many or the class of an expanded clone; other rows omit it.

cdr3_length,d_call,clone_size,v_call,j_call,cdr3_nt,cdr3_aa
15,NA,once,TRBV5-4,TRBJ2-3,TGTGCCAGCAGTCGGACAGCGACTAGCACAGATACGCAGTATTTT,CASSRTATSTDTQYF
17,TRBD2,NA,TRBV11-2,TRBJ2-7,TGTGCCAGCAGCCCCTATCCACTAGCGGGGGGTCGTGATGAGCAGTACTTC,CASSPYPLAGGRDEQYF
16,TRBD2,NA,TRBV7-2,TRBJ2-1,TGTGCCAGCAGCTTAGTTGTACTAGCGTCTTACAATGAGCAGTTCTTC,CASSLVVLASYNEQFF
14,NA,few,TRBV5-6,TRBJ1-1,TGTGCCAGCAGCTTTCAGGGAGCGGGCACTGAAGCTTTCTTT,CASSFQGAGTEAFF
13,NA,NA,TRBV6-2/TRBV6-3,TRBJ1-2,TGTGCCAGCAGTTACCGGGACACCTATGGCTACACCTTC,CASSYRDTYGYTF
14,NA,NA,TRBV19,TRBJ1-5,TGTGCCAGTAGGGCAGCGGCCAAGATCCAGCCCCAGCATTTT,CASRAAAKIQPQHF
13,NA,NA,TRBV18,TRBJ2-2,TGTGCCAGCTCACCGACACTCACCGGGGAGCTGTTTTTT,CASSPTLTGELFF
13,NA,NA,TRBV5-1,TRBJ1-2,TGCGCCAGCAGCCCGGACGGACTCTATGGCTACACCTTC,CASSPDGLYGYTF
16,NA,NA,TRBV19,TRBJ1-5,TGTGCCAGTACCCCAAGGACAGTCCATATCAATCAGCCCCAGCATTTT,CASTPRTVHINQPQHF
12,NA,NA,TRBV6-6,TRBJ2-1,TGTGCCAGCAGGAAAGCACGGGGGGAGCAGTTCTTC,CASRKARGEQFF
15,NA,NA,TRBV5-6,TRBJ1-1,TGTGCCAGCAGCTCGGGGAACAGGGTAAGAGGTGAGGCTTTCTTT,CASSSGNRVRGEAFF
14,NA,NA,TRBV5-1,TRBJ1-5,TGCGCCAGCAGCTTGGGCGACATAAATCAGCCCCAGCATTTT,CASSLGDINQPQHF
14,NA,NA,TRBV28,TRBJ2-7,TGTGCCAGCAACGCAATCAGGATCTCCTACGAGCAGTACTTC,CASNAIRISYEQYF
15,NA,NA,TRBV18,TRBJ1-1,TGTGCCAGCTCACCACTGCGGGGATTCGACACTGAAGCTTTCTTT,CASSPLRGFDTEAFF
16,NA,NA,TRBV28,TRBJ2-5,TGTGCCAGCAGTCTGGCGGGGCACCGGGGGAGAGAGACCCAGTACTTC,CASSLAGHRGRETQYF
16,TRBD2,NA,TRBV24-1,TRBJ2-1,TGTGCCACCAGTGATTTGATTAGCGGGAGTTTCAATGAGCAGTTCTTC,CATSDLISGSFNEQFF
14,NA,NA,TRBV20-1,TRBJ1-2,TGCAGTGCTAGTAGAGGAGACGCTAACTATGGCTACACCTTC,CSASRGDANYGYTF